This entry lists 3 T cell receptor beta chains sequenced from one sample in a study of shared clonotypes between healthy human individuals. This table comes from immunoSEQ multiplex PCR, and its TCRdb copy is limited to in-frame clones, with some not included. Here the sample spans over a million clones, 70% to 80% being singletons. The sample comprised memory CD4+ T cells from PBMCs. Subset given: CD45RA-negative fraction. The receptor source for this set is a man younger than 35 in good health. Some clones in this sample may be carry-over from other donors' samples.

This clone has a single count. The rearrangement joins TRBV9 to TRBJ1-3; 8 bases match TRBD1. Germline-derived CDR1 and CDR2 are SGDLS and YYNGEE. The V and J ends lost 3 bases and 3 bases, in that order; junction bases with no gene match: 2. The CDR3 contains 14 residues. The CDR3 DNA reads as TGTGCCAGCAGCGCACAGGGGGTTGGAAACACCATATATTTT. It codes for CASSAQGVGNTIYF.

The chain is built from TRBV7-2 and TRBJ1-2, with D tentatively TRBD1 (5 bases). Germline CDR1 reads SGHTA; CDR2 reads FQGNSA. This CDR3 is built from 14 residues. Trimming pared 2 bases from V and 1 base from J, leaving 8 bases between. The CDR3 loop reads CASSLKGFNYGYTF. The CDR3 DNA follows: TGTGCCAGCAGCTTAAAGGGGTTTAACTATGGCTACACCTTC.

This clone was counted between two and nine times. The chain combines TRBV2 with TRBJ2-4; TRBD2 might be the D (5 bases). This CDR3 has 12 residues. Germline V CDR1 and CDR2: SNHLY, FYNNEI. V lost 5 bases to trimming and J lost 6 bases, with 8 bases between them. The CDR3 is CASSPSLNIQYF. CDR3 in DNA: TGTGCCAGCAGTCCTAGCCTAAACATTCAGTACTTC.